This paragraph covers one TCR beta chain sequence. This clonotype is medium-sized (0.01 to 0.1%) in its sample. Its specific antigen is unknown. Per-nucleotide qualities are absent, and no much larger clonotype sits a single base away. Here V drops 4 bases and J drops 5 bases, and the junction holds 9 bases not matched to any gene. The germline V gene specifies SGHRS as CDR1 and YFSETQ as CDR2. The CDR3 goes from the cysteine to the phenylalanine over 15 residues. The retained sequence is limited to the CDR3, 45 bases, with the frame set at the first base. The TCR template was genomic DNA extracted from bulk tumor tissue, and approximately 650 ng of gDNA was amplified for each sample. During surgery, multiple biopsies were taken from each primary tumor and placed as far apart as possible within the tumor mass. The study cohort was described as untreated, and the patients were newly diagnosed NSCLC cases having curative surgery. The donors were roughly 15 patients with newly diagnosed non-small cell lung cancer who were having surgery with curative intent. A couple of independent pathologists examined the resected tumor masses. Only DNA and RNA samples of high quality went on to sequencing.

This record comes from a study of immune heterogeneity within non-small cell lung tumors listed by TCRdb under 2018. Concerning the study at large: By histology, the tumors were a handful of squamous cell carcinomas, around 10 non-squamous carcinomas and 1 tumor not otherwise specified. To look at intratumoral immune heterogeneity, the study ran whole-exome sequencing, RNA-seq and TCR beta repertoire sequencing on several spatially distinct regions taken from every NSCLC tumor. TCR repertoires were analyzed from around 57 tumor loci of about 14 patients, whereas transcriptome data were available for only approximately 43 loci from about a dozen patients. Binding of neoantigens to the HLA alleles of each patient was predicted with netMHCpan-3.0 for mutant peptides of 8 to 11 amino acids.

A multiplex PCR system amplified the TCR beta CDR3 region, with a first 10-cycle round using 32 V-gene forward and 13 J-gene reverse primers. The first PCR round used a QIAGEN Multiplex PCR Kit, and the primer sequences were filed in Chinese patent CN105087789A. Illumina universal primers were added in a second PCR round performed with the Phusion High-Fidelity PCR Kit. Sequencing of the TCR libraries was done on the Illumina HiSeq X Ten platform in paired-end mode with a 151 bp read length. The study's own analysis went as follows. Cutadapt removed reads without multiplex PCR primers, PEAR merged read pairs, and MiXCR with default settings called CDR3 regions. Shannon entropy measured repertoire diversity, while clonality was calculated as one minus the Shannon entropy divided by the ln of the count of productive unique sequences. Clonotypes present at frequencies of at least 0.5% were defined as dominant or high-frequency T-cell clones. Using fastp at Q25 and MiXCR, TCRdb reprocessed the public reads and kept productive beta chains. Every entry covers one CDR3 protein and lists the most common genes and DNA from its rows. The V and J calls, along with clone size, are taken from TCRdb and not from the paper's own processing. For this sample there are roughly 3,200 distinct CDR3 sequences; 52% appear just once. The ten largest clones capture about 12% of the sample.

What the research found in general, with its limitations: Local tumor mutational burden and local T-cell repertoire clonality had a statistically significant but moderate positive correlation (R about 0.3). Individual patients mostly had different high-frequency TCR beta clonotypes. Within a given patient, the same dominant CDR3B clonotypes showed up repeatedly across loci, although different tumor locations also carried unique high-frequency clones.

The rearrangement joined TRBV5-1 to TRBJ2-5; 9 of the junction bases match TRBD2. The sample was lung tumor tissue. This TCR came from a man between 60 and 75 years old with non-small cell lung cancer. The CDR3 amino acid sequence is: CASSPSLAGVETQYF. The DNA sequence is TGCGCCAGCAGCCCGTCCTTAGCGGGAGTGGAGACCCAGTACTTC.